What follows is one T cell receptor (beta chain) and its context. This entry is derived from a study of blood T cell repertoires in COVID-19. Study-wide context: Collection of acute and convalescent COVID-19 samples took place in the United States, Italy and Spain.

The data were produced by immunoSEQ multiplex PCR, yet TCRdb's version contains in-frame clones alone and is incomplete. The table has 100,000 to 120,000 clones, nearly 90% seen once. J gave up 4 bases and V 0 bases, and 6 bases lay outside the gene matches. The CDR3 consists of 16 residues. CDR1 is LGHNA and CDR2 is YSLEER in the germline V gene. The sample taken for sequencing was peripheral blood. This TCR was recovered from a woman between 65 and 79 years old who had recovered from COVID-19. V gene TRBV4-3 combines with J gene TRBJ2-3, with 8 positions matching TRBD2. CDR3 sequence: CASSQEPAGASDTQYF. DNA of the CDR3: TGCGCCAGCAGCCAAGAGCCAGCGGGAGCGTCAGATACGCAGTATTTT.